This T cell receptor beta chain was observed in a study of monozygotic twins with inflammatory bowel disease. Study-wide findings and caveats: People with IBD had fewer clonotypes in common with others than healthy twins did, especially with disease activity.

TCRdb re-called the 5' RACE reads; one entry per CDR3 protein, DNA not given. The listing records approximately 400,000 distinct CDR3 sequences. About this clonotype: Its antigen is as yet unknown.

The CDR3 totals 15 residues. Germline lookup yields CDR1 SEHNR and CDR2 FQNEAQ (reference sequence). This sequence joins TRBV7-9 and TRBJ2-5; no DNA is available, so the TRBD1 call from TCRdb remains unchecked. This clonotype was obtained from a human donor with ulcerative colitis or Crohn's disease, or a healthy co-twin of an affected twin (not recorded which). The sequenced sample was blood. The CDR3 sequence: CASSRGQSQQETQYF.